This T cell receptor beta chain was sequenced for a study of sequential checkpoint blockade in melanoma. The sample's treatment: randomized to nivolumab then ipilimumab (arm A) or the reverse (arm B). Sorted cells were live CD3+CD8+, lacking CD19 and CD56, from PBMCs. The CDR3 has 14 amino acids. V was trimmed by 0 bases and J by 2 bases, leaving 9 bases between them. Germline assignment: CDR1 SGDLS and CDR2 YYNGEE. The protocol was immunoSEQ multiplex PCR, while the TCRdb copy is restricted to in-frame clones and leaves out a portion. The sample shows 30,000 or so clones, roughly 84% of them seen only once.

The V and J genes are TRBV9 and TRBJ2-7; D may be TRBD2 (5 bases). Sequences were derived from CD8+ T cells sorted from blood (inferred from file names), sampled from a patient given nivolumab and ipilimumab in sequence. The sequence derives from a human donor with melanoma. The CDR3 loop reads CASSVGGLAYEQYF. CDR3 DNA: TGTGCCAGCAGCGTAGGAGGGCTGGCCTACGAGCAGTACTTC.